This TCR beta chain derives from a study of tumor and adjacent non-tumor tissue in lung cancer. Overall study context: Aged roughly 31 to 85 years, patients included roughly 10 men and roughly five women with stage I to III disease.

This CDR3 comprises 16 residues. Germline V gene data show CDR1 as SGHAT and CDR2 as FQDESV (reference sequence). About this clonotype itself: A junction boundary mismatches the germline segment, possibly from a read error.

RNA was extracted from bulk tissue without any cell sorting. The normal lung tissue was taken more than 3 cm from the tumor edge. Between August and November 2014, newly diagnosed, chemotherapy-naive lung cancer patients underwent thoracic surgery in China. TCRbeta libraries were built with three rounds of nested PCR, modified from ARM-PCR. From the multiplex PCR reads, TCRdb called clonotypes with MiXCR, one entry per CDR3 protein. Of 60,000 to 85,000 distinct CDR3 sequences in the sample, roughly three quarters were seen once. The V call is TRBV11-1, the J call TRBJ2-1, with 9 bases aligning to TRBD2. Input material: distant non-tumor lung tissue. The receptor was isolated from a man in his 60s with non-small cell lung cancer. CDR3 residues: CVSSPGTREGYNEQLF. The CDR3 nucleotides are TGTGTCAGCAGTCCAGGGACGCGGGAGGGATACAATGAGCAGTTATTC.